This is a list of T cell receptor beta chains from one sample in a study of early stage breast cancer tumors. Repertoires were generated with immunoSEQ multiplex PCR, while TCRdb's copy carries only in-frame clones and drops some. The table records about 50,000 clones, around 80% of them present only once. The sequencing input was blood. Receptors were obtained from a person in their 40s with breast cancer. CDR3s include the opening cysteine and the closing phenylalanine or tryptophan. D genes are given only for firm matches. The size of a clone is reported for some rows only, either as once, few or many, or as a class for expanded clones.

abundance: -
v_gene: TRBV30
j_gene: TRBJ1-2
d_gene: -
CDR3nt: TGTGCCTGGAGAAGTCAGGCGGGGTATGGCTACACCTTC
CDR3aa: CAWRSQAGYGYTF

abundance: -
v_gene: TRBV10-1
j_gene: TRBJ2-7
d_gene: -
CDR3nt: TGCGCCAGCAGTGAGTCCCCGGGGCAGATCGAGCAGTACTTC
CDR3aa: CASSESPGQIEQYF

abundance: -
v_gene: TRBV27
j_gene: TRBJ2-1
d_gene: -
CDR3nt: TGTGCCAGCAGTTTAGGCGGGCCTTCCTACAATGAGCAGTTCTTC
CDR3aa: CASSLGGPSYNEQFF

abundance: -
v_gene: TRBV11-2
j_gene: TRBJ2-3
d_gene: -
CDR3nt: TGTGCCAGCAGCCGCGCAATTCAGGAGTTACATACGCAGTATTTT
CDR3aa: CASSRAIQELHTQYF

abundance: -
v_gene: TRBV19
j_gene: TRBJ2-5
d_gene: TRBD2
CDR3nt: TGTGCCAGCCGGCTAGCGGGTGTAGAGACCCAGTACTTC
CDR3aa: CASRLAGVETQYF

abundance: -
v_gene: TRBV28
j_gene: TRBJ2-4
d_gene: -
CDR3nt: TGTGCCAGCAGTCCCTTGTCTGGGGGTTATGGGTACTTC
CDR3aa: CASSPLSGGYGYF

abundance: -
v_gene: TRBV5-6
j_gene: TRBJ1-2
d_gene: TRBD1
CDR3nt: TGTGCCAGCAGCTTGACTTCCGGGACAGGGAAGGTCTATGGCTACACCTTC
CDR3aa: CASSLTSGTGKVYGYTF

abundance: -
v_gene: TRBV9
j_gene: TRBJ2-1
d_gene: TRBD1
CDR3nt: TGTGCCAGCAGCCTCGGGTTACCAGGGGGCCTTGGTGAGCAGTTCTTC
CDR3aa: CASSLGLPGGLGEQFF

abundance: -
v_gene: TRBV7-2
j_gene: TRBJ2-5
d_gene: -
CDR3nt: TGTGCCAGCAGCTTAGGTTTAGCAGGGAATGGAGAGACCCAGTACTTC
CDR3aa: CASSLGLAGNGETQYF

abundance: -
v_gene: TRBV6-1
j_gene: TRBJ2-5
d_gene: TRBD1
CDR3nt: TGTGCCAGCAGTGAAGGGACAGGGTTGGAGACCCAGTACTTC
CDR3aa: CASSEGTGLETQYF

abundance: once
v_gene: TRBV9
j_gene: TRBJ2-7
d_gene: -
CDR3nt: TGTGCCAGCAGCGTCTCAGCCGACCCCTACGAGCAGTACTTC
CDR3aa: CASSVSADPYEQYF

abundance: -
v_gene: TRBV7-9
j_gene: TRBJ2-7
d_gene: -
CDR3nt: TGTGCCAGCAGCACCGGGGATGGCCGCTACGAGCAGTACTTC
CDR3aa: CASSTGDGRYEQYF

abundance: few
v_gene: TRBV11-2
j_gene: TRBJ1-1
d_gene: -
CDR3nt: TGTGCCAGCAGCTTACTTCGGAACACTGAAGCTTTCTTT
CDR3aa: CASSLLRNTEAFF

abundance: -
v_gene: TRBV19
j_gene: TRBJ1-2
d_gene: -
CDR3nt: TGTGCCAGTAGTATAGATGGGCAGCTTAACTATGGCTACACCTTC
CDR3aa: CASSIDGQLNYGYTF

abundance: -
v_gene: TRBV30
j_gene: TRBJ2-5
d_gene: TRBD2
CDR3nt: TGTGCCTGGAAGTACGCGGGAGCGATAGAGACCCAGTACTTC
CDR3aa: CAWKYAGAIETQYF

abundance: -
v_gene: TRBV5-1
j_gene: TRBJ1-5
d_gene: TRBD1
CDR3nt: TGCGCCAGCAGCCCAGGACAGGGCAATCAGCCCCAGCATTTT
CDR3aa: CASSPGQGNQPQHF

abundance: -
v_gene: TRBV2
j_gene: TRBJ2-7
d_gene: -
CDR3nt: TGTGCCAGCAGTCGGACAGTCCCCTACGAGCAGTACTTC
CDR3aa: CASSRTVPYEQYF

abundance: -
v_gene: TRBV15
j_gene: TRBJ1-2
d_gene: -
CDR3nt: TGTGCCACCAGCAGAGATTTTAGGGAGGGGCCCGACTATGGCTACACCTTC
CDR3aa: CATSRDFREGPDYGYTF

abundance: -
v_gene: TRBV6-5
j_gene: TRBJ2-3
d_gene: TRBD2
CDR3nt: TGTGCCAGCAGTCCAGAAGCGGGAACAGATACGCAGTATTTT
CDR3aa: CASSPEAGTDTQYF

abundance: -
v_gene: TRBV6-5
j_gene: TRBJ1-5
d_gene: TRBD1
CDR3nt: TGTGCCAGCAGTCGACAGGGGATGGGCAATCAGCCCCAGCATTTT
CDR3aa: CASSRQGMGNQPQHF